The 29 T cell receptor beta chains listed next were all sequenced from one sample in a study of blood T cell repertoires in COVID-19. The method was immunoSEQ multiplex PCR; TCRdb's version includes in-frame clones alone and lacks a portion of them. The table lists under 350,000 clones, 90% of them singletons, with roughly 7.3% in the top ten. The sample comprised peripheral blood. These receptors all come from a woman aged 25-40 years with COVID-19, enrolled during active disease.

The CDR3 coding sequence is TGTGCCAGCAGTTGGGACAACGACTATGGCTACACCTTC. Residues: CASSWDNDYGYTF. The rearrangement links TRBV12-3 or TRBV12-4 to TRBJ1-2; weak D call: TRBD1 (6 bases). Trimming pared 4 bases from V and 3 bases from J, leaving 9 bases between. This CDR3 comprises 13 residues.

With respect to this clone: Different DNA sequences within this sample yield the same CDR3. This sequence joins TRBV7-8 and TRBJ1-1; a possible D gene is TRBD1 (5 bases). This CDR3 contains 14 residues. Germline values: CDR1 SGHVS, CDR2 FQNEAQ. The ends were cut back, 1 base at V and 1 base at J, with 7 bases in the middle. The CDR3 spells CASSLVQGNTEAFF. CDR3 in DNA: TGTGCCAGCAGCTTAGTTCAGGGGAACACTGAAGCTTTCTTT.

This chain joins TRBV5-4 and TRBJ2-7, with D possibly being TRBD1 (6 bases). The CDR3 consists of 14 residues. From germline, CDR1 is SGHNT and CDR2 YYREEE (reference sequence). Trimming took off 2 bases at V and 2 bases at J, with 11 bases between the two ends. The CDR3 DNA sequence: TGTGCCAGCAGCTTTAGGACAGAACCCTACGAGCAGTACTTC. Amino acid sequence: CASSFRTEPYEQYF. Supplemented by reference TRBV5-4 and TRBJ2-7, the full variable domain reads ETGVTQSPTHLIKTRGQQVTLRCSSQSGHNTVSWYQQALGQGPQFIFQYYREEENGRGNFPPRFSGLQFPNYSSELNVNALELDDSALYLCASSFRTEPYEQYFGPGTRLTVT.

This chain links TRBV9 with TRBJ2-6; a weak D match, TRBD1 (5 bases). With 1 base removed from V and 0 bases from J, the gap between germline ends came to 11 bases. The germline V gene encodes CDR1 SGDLS and CDR2 YYNGEE. CDR3 length: 17 amino acids. The CDR3 DNA sequence: TGTGCCAGCAGCGTACAACAGGAAGACTCTGGGGCCAACGTCCTGACTTTC. Its protein is CASSVQQEDSGANVLTF.

The chain is built from TRBV29-1 and TRBJ1-4; D ambiguous. CDR1 is SQVTM, CDR2 ANQGSEA, per germline. This CDR3 comprises 13 residues. Trimming shortened V by 5 bases and J by 3 bases, and 10 bases separated the two germline ends. The CDR3 DNA follows: TGCAGCGTTAAAGGAGGGCCTAATGAAAAACTGTTTTTT. The encoded protein is CSVKGGPNEKLFF.

CDR3 DNA sequence: TGTGCCAGCAGCGTAGGCAGGGTGACTGAAGCTTTCTTT. It translates to CASSVGRVTEAFF. The chain links TRBV9 to TRBJ1-1; maybe TRBD1 (5 bases). The germline V gene has CDR1 SGDLS and CDR2 YYNGEE. V lost 0 bases, J lost 5 bases, and 8 bases lay in between. The CDR3 sequence is 13 residues long.

The J gene is TRBJ1-2, the V gene TRBV3-1 (or the pseudogene TRBV3-2); weak D call: TRBD1 (5 bases). V gave up 2 bases and J gave up 8 bases, with 12 bases separating them. Germline V CDR1 and CDR2: LGHDT, YNNKEL (reference sequence). The CDR3 loop spans 13 amino acids. CDR3: CASSQWGPGGYTF. Here the CDR3 DNA reads TGTGCCAGCAGCCAATGGGGCCCAGGCGGCTACACCTTC.

V and J are TRBV6-5 and TRBJ1-5; D is unclear. The CDR3 extends over 15 amino acids. The ends were cut back, 2 bases at V and 2 bases at J, with 10 bases in the middle. The germline V gene encodes CDR1 MNHEY and CDR2 SVGAGI. CDR3 amino acids: CASSYNPGGNQPQHF. The CDR3 coding sequence is TGTGCCAGCAGTTACAATCCCGGGGGCAATCAGCCCCAGCATTTT.

The count of this clone is one. CDR3: CASSSGENTEAFF. As DNA, the CDR3 is TGTGCCAGCTCGTCAGGGGAGAACACTGAAGCTTTCTTT. The rearrangement uses TRBV18 and TRBJ1-1, with D possibly matching TRBD1 (6 bases). Trimming left V 6 bases short and J 1 base short, with 9 bases between. There are 13 residues in the CDR3. CDR1 is KGHSH, CDR2 LQKENI, per germline.

The J gene is TRBJ1-2, the V gene TRBV5-4; TRBD1 might be the D (5 bases). The CDR3 spans 14 residues. Trimming left V 0 bases short and J 4 bases short, with 10 bases between. The germline CDR1 and CDR2 sequences are SGHNT and YYREEE (reference sequence). The CDR3 protein is CASSLGQGGYGYTF. The DNA of the CDR3 is TGTGCCAGCAGCTTGGGGCAGGGAGGCTATGGCTACACCTTC.

V and J are TRBV4-1 and TRBJ2-6; 8 positions match TRBD1. Trimming removed 2 bases from V and 0 bases from J; junction bases left unmatched: 6. Germline V gene lookup returns CDR1 MGHRA and CDR2 YSYEKL. This CDR3 is 18 amino acids long. For the CDR3, the DNA is TGCGCCAGCAGCCAATGGACAGGGAAGAGCTCTGGGGCCAACGTCCTGACTTTC. Its translation is CASSQWTGKSSGANVLTF.

This sequence joins TRBV19 and TRBJ1-4; 7 nucleotides align to TRBD1. V was clipped by 4 bases and J by 5 bases; unmatched bases: 7. CDR3 length equals 15 residues. The V gene's germline CDR1 is LNHDA and CDR2 SQIVND (reference sequence). The CDR3 loop is CASSTATGRNEKLFF. The CDR3 bases are TGTGCCAGTAGTACCGCGACAGGGAGAAATGAAAAACTGTTTTTT.

The chain combines TRBV9 with TRBJ2-6, with 7 bases fitting TRBD1. J was trimmed by 0 bases and V by 4 bases; bases with no gene match: 10. CDR1 SGDLS and CDR2 YYNGEE come from the germline V gene. CDR3 length: 18 residues. CDR3 sequence: CASSPRDRALSGANVLTF. In DNA form, the CDR3 reads TGTGCCAGCAGCCCACGGGACAGAGCTCTCTCTGGGGCCAACGTCCTGACTTTC.

V is TRBV28 and J is TRBJ1-5, with a possible D match to TRBD1 (5 bases). This CDR3 is 12 amino acids long. Germline CDR1 is MDHEN and CDR2 is SYDVKM. The V end was cut by 5 bases, the J end by 12 bases, with 14 bases between. As DNA, the CDR3 is TGTGCCAGCAGTGCCTCAGGGAGGCTCCAGCATTTT. Its protein product is CASSASGRLQHF.

This clone is a singleton in its sample. The V and J genes are TRBV20-1 and TRBJ2-7; D uncertain. Germline V CDR1 and CDR2: DFQATT, SNEGSKA (reference sequence). The CDR3 is 10 residues long. V was trimmed by 6 bases and J by 3 bases, leaving 6 bases between them. CDR3 amino acids: CSAVYYEQYF. CDR3 bases: TGCAGTGCCGTTTACTACGAGCAGTACTTC.

This chain links TRBV5-1 with TRBJ2-2, with 8 nucleotides matching TRBD2. V trimming: 4 bases; J trimming: 0 bases; junction bases outside the gene matches: 2. Germline V gene lookup returns CDR1 SGHRS and CDR2 YFSETQ. The CDR3 covers 15 residues. The CDR3 region is CASSPTSANTGELFF. DNA for the CDR3: TGCGCCAGCAGCCCGACTAGCGCGAACACCGGGGAGCTGTTTTTT.

Only one count was recorded for this clone. The chain carries TRBV25-1 and TRBJ1-1; possibly TRBD1 for D (5 bases). Germline CDR1 and CDR2: MGHDK and SYGVNS. There are 13 residues in the CDR3. Trimming stripped 2 bases from V and 5 bases from J, with 9 bases between. The CDR3 is CASSELGETEAFF. In DNA form, the CDR3 reads TGTGCCAGCAGTGAACTAGGGGAAACTGAAGCTTTCTTT.

This clone came up once. The chain has TRBV19 and TRBJ1-5, with D possibly being TRBD1 (6 bases). CDR1 and CDR2 (germline): LNHDA, SQIVND (reference sequence). V dropped 3 bases and J dropped 6 bases, with 12 bases sitting between them. CDR3 size: 14 residues. The CDR3 region is CASSISRGGQPQHF. CDR3 sequence (DNA): TGTGCCAGTAGTATTTCCAGGGGCGGTCAGCCCCAGCATTTT.

The chain combines TRBV6-5 with TRBJ2-2; the D is unclear. V was shortened by 6 bases and J by 6 bases, with 8 bases between the two germline ends. The V gene's germline CDR1 is MNHEY and CDR2 SVGAGI. The CDR3 runs 12 residues. The CDR3 reads CASSPLAGELFF. CDR3 DNA: TGTGCCAGCAGCCCCTTAGCCGGGGAGCTGTTTTTT.

The rearrangement links TRBV5-3 to TRBJ1-6; 7 bases fit TRBD1. TRBV5-3 is flagged as an ORF with uncertain function. The CDR3 totals 19 residues. V gave up 7 bases and J gave up 3 bases; unmatched junction bases: 19. For the CDR3, the DNA is TGTGCCAGACCACTTGGTAGGTGTGGGGACAGCCTCTATAATTCACCCCTCCACTTT. This translates into CARPLGRCGDSLYNSPLHF.

The CDR3 nucleotides are TGCGCCAGCAGTGAAACTGGACAGGCGGGGGGCTACACCTTC. Translated, it gives CASSETGQAGGYTF. The V gene is TRBV10-2, the J gene TRBJ1-2; 7 bases match TRBD1. Germline V CDR1 and CDR2: WSHSY, SAAADI. The trim removed 3 bases at V and 8 bases at J, leaving 9 bases unmatched. The CDR3 runs 14 residues.

This rearrangement joins TRBV19 to TRBJ2-1; a weak D match, TRBD2 (6 bases). The CDR3 has 15 residues. With 3 bases removed from V and 9 bases from J, the gap between germline ends came to 18 bases. Germline CDR1 and CDR2: LNHDA and SQIVND (reference sequence). Written as DNA, the CDR3 is TGTGCCAGTAGTATGTCACGTGGAGGGGCGAGTGAGCAGTTCTTC. Its protein is CASSMSRGGASEQFF. The whole variable domain, remainder taken from reference TRBV19 and TRBJ2-1, is DGGITQSPKYLFRKEGQNVTLSCEQNLNHDAMYWYRQDPGQGLRLIYYSQIVNDFQKGDIAEGYSVSREKKESFPLTVTSAQKNPTAFYLCASSMSRGGASEQFFGPGTRLTVL.

The J gene is TRBJ1-1, the V gene TRBV14; D gene unclear. The CDR3 consists of 12 residues. V lost 2 bases, J lost 4 bases, and 5 bases lay in between. From germline, CDR1 is SGHDN and CDR2 FVKESK. The chain's CDR3 is CASSQRGTEAFF. CDR3 coding DNA: TGTGCCAGCAGCCAAAGAGGCACTGAAGCTTTCTTT.

The chain carries TRBV12-5 and TRBJ2-2; D gene ambiguous. The CDR3 is made up of 12 amino acids. Germline lookup yields CDR1 LGHNT and CDR2 FRNRAP. The germline V and J ends were trimmed by 4 bases and 8 bases, with 8 bases remaining between them. The CDR3 bases are TGTGCTAGTGGTTATGGAGCTGGGGAGCTGTTTTTT. Translation: CASGYGAGELFF.

The chain employs TRBV10-3 and TRBJ1-2; TRBD1 matches at 10 bases. Germline CDR1 and CDR2: ENHRY and SYGVKD. The CDR3 has 13 amino acids. J lost 3 bases, V lost 7 bases, and 2 bases had no gene match. CDR3 loop: CAITGTGDYGYTF. CDR3 DNA: TGTGCCATCACCGGGACAGGGGACTATGGCTACACCTTC.

This clone appeared once. The genes are TRBV24-1 and TRBJ2-2; tentatively, D is TRBD1 (6 bases). This CDR3 comprises 17 residues. The germline V and J ends were trimmed by 0 bases and 2 bases, with 12 bases remaining between them. Germline V CDR1 and CDR2: KGHDR, SFDVKD. In DNA, the CDR3 is TGTGCCACCAGTGATTTGGGGCAGGGGAGAAACACCGGGGAGCTGTTTTTT. Translated, it gives CATSDLGQGRNTGELFF.

This clone was seen a handful of times. The CDR3 loop is CAWSAGGGPYNEQFF. The CDR3 DNA sequence: TGTGCCTGGAGTGCCGGAGGCGGCCCCTACAATGAGCAGTTCTTC. This sequence joins TRBV30 and TRBJ2-1, with D perhaps matching TRBD2 (5 bases). This CDR3 region has 15 residues. V lost 1 base, J lost 2 bases, and 12 bases lay in between. Germline CDR1 GTSNPN, CDR2 SVGIG (reference sequence).

The chain employs TRBV7-2 and TRBJ2-7, with a weak D call TRBD2 (6 bases). This CDR3 is built from 15 residues. The ends were cut back, 5 bases at V and 7 bases at J, with 21 bases in the middle. Germline values: CDR1 SGHTA, CDR2 FQGNSA. The CDR3 nucleotides are TGTGCCAGCAGCGATAAGGACTTACCGGGGGAAGAGCAGTACTTC. It codes for CASSDKDLPGEEQYF.

The chain combines TRBV19 with TRBJ2-3, with TRBD2 identical over 7 bases. V was pared by 6 bases and J by 2 bases, with 5 bases of the junction left unmatched. Per the germline V gene, CDR1 is LNHDA and CDR2 is SQIVND (reference sequence). This CDR3 has 14 residues. CDR3 sequence reads: CASRGGLYTDTQYF. The CDR3 DNA is TGTGCCAGTAGGGGAGGGCTGTACACAGATACGCAGTATTTT.